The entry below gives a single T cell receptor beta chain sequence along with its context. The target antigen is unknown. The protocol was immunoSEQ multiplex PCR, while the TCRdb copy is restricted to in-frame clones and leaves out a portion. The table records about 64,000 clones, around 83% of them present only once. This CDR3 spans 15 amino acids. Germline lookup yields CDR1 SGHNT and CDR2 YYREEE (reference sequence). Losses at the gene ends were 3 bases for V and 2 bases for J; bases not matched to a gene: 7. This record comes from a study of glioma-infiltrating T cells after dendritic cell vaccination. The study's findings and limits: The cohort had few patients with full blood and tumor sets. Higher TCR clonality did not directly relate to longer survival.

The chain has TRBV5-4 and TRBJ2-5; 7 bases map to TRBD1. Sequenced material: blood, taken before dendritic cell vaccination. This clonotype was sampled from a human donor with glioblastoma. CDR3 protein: CASSWPGQPQETQYF. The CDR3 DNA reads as TGTGCCAGCAGCTGGCCGGGACAGCCTCAAGAGACCCAGTACTTC.